These 3 T cell receptor beta chains share one sample of origin, sequenced in a study of cytotoxic CD8 clonotypes in ibrutinib-treated CLL (TCRdb year 2021). Library construction relied on the immunoSEQ multiplex PCR assay. In its TCRdb copy, this immuneACCESS table keeps in-frame sequences only and misses some clones. Where compared with another copy, unresolved V genes explain less than half of these, and the others have no known cause. In all, the sample holds 110,000 to 150,000 clones, and about four fifths of those were seen once. The ten largest clones add up to 13% of the sample. The time point label on this specimen signifies: about 11 months on ibrutinib. Sequenced here: PBMCs, sampled after 12 months of ibrutinib treatment. The receptor set was obtained from a human donor with chronic lymphocytic leukemia.

The chain recombines TRBV5-5 with TRBJ2-7; no firm D call. Germline CDR1 is SGHKS and CDR2 is YYEKEE (reference sequence). The CDR3 contains 13 residues. V lost 0 bases, J lost 4 bases, and 8 bases lay in between. CDR3 amino acids: CASSLEAFYEQYF. CDR3 sequence (DNA): TGTGCCAGCAGCTTGGAGGCATTTTACGAGCAGTACTTC.

The chain links TRBV18 to TRBJ2-7; 10 nucleotides align to TRBD2. The CDR3 sequence is 15 residues long. V lost 2 bases, J lost 5 bases, and 6 bases stayed unmatched. Germline assignment: CDR1 KGHSH and CDR2 LQKENI. CDR3 residues: CASSPGAGGQDEQYF. In nucleotides, the CDR3 is TGTGCCAGCTCACCAGGAGCGGGAGGGCAGGACGAGCAGTACTTC.

The chain is built from TRBV6-4 and TRBJ2-1; no firm D call. Germline-derived CDR1 and CDR2 are MRHNA and SNTAGT. This CDR3 is built from 14 residues. V was cut by 4 bases and J by 0 bases, with 7 bases left in between. In nucleotides, the CDR3 is TGTGCCAGCAGTGCGCAGAGCTCCTACAATGAGCAGTTCTTC. This gives the protein CASSAQSSYNEQFF.